What follows are 30 T cell receptor beta chains derived from one specimen sequenced in a study of graft-versus-host responses after intestinal transplantation. The antigens of these receptors remain unknown. Clones were sequenced by immunoSEQ multiplex PCR, and TCRdb holds only the in-frame ones, with some missing. The sample contains about 81,000 clones, approximately 89% of which appear only once. The sequenced sample was unstimulated CD4+ T cells sorted from spleen or lymph node cells, obtained before transplant. The origin of the receptors is a human donor who was the organ donor for an intestinal transplant.

The rearrangement uses TRBV21-1 and TRBJ2-1; the DNA was not used to check the table's D call, TRBD2. TRBV21-1 is a recognized pseudogene. The CDR3 is 15 amino acids. The CDR3 DNA is TGTGCCAGCAGCAAAGGAACGAGCTCCTACAATGAGCAGTTCTTC. Protein sequence: CASSKGTSSYNEQFF.

The chain is built from TRBV18 and TRBJ2-3; no reliable D call. The CDR3 extends over 11 amino acids. The V gene lost 3 bases and the J gene lost 6 bases, with 4 bases spanning the gap. From germline, CDR1 is KGHSH and CDR2 LQKENI. The CDR3: CASSPLDTQYF. The CDR3 DNA follows: TGTGCCAGCTCACCTCTCGATACGCAGTATTTT.

The count of this clone is one. This chain joins TRBV30 and TRBJ1-1; D uncertain. V lost 2 bases and J lost 1, with 11 bases in between. CDR1 is GTSNPN, CDR2 SVGIG, per germline (reference sequence). This CDR3 is built from 14 residues. The CDR3 loop reads CAWSFYTPNTEAFF. The CDR3, as DNA: TGTGCCTGGAGTTTTTATACTCCGAACACTGAAGCTTTCTTT.

The chain combines TRBV19 with TRBJ2-7; the match to TRBD2 covers 10 bases. The J segment lost 3 bases and the V segment lost 4 bases, leaving 3 bases of the junction unmatched. The germline V gene has CDR1 LNHDA and CDR2 SQIVND (reference sequence). The CDR3 contains 14 residues. The CDR3 coding sequence is TGTGCCAGTAGTACCTTAGCGGGAGGCTACGAGCAGTACTTC. The encoded protein is CASSTLAGGYEQYF.

Regarding this clone: A junction boundary mismatches the germline segment, possibly from a read error. The chain joins TRBV11-3 to TRBJ2-2; TRBD1 agrees at 9 bases. From germline, CDR1 is SGHNT and CDR2 YENEEA. The CDR3 is 17 amino acids. As DNA, the CDR3 is TGTGCCGGCAGCTTCTACAGGGGGCGATGGAGCACCGGGGAGCTGTTTTTT. It specifies CAGSFYRGRWSTGELFF.

The chain joins TRBV28 to TRBJ2-1; 8 positions match TRBD2. Germline V gene lookup returns CDR1 MDHEN and CDR2 SYDVKM. CDR3 length: 16 residues. Trimming removed 5 bases from V and 6 bases from J; junction bases left unmatched: 12. The CDR3 here is CASSPRVGLGVNEQFF. CDR3 DNA: TGTGCCAGCAGTCCCCGTGTGGGACTAGGCGTCAATGAGCAGTTCTTC.

The chain carries TRBV11-2 and TRBJ1-1; TRBD1 matches at 9 bases. This CDR3 comprises 16 residues. Looked up from germline, CDR1 is SGHAT and CDR2 is FQNNGV. V gave up 3 bases and J gave up 0 bases; unmatched junction bases: 5. The CDR3 coding sequence is TGTGCCAGCAGCTTGCCCGGGACAGGGTTGAACACTGAAGCTTTCTTT. It translates to CASSLPGTGLNTEAFF. The full variable domain, rest sourced from reference TRBV11-2 and TRBJ1-1, is EAGVAQSPRYKIIEKRQSVAFWCNPISGHATLYWYQQILGQGPKLLIQFQNNGVVDDSQLPKDRFSAERLKGVDSTLKIQPAKLEDSAVYLCASSLPGTGLNTEAFFGQGTRLTVV.

The chain couples TRBV6-5 to TRBJ2-2, with D possibly matching TRBD1 (5 bases). CDR1 is MNHEY, CDR2 SVGAGI, per germline. The CDR3 extends over 15 amino acids. Between the trimmed V and J ends, which lost 5 bases and 7 bases, there was a span of 17 bases. This CDR3 is CASSPLRGLGGELFF. The CDR3 DNA is TGTGCCAGCAGTCCCTTAAGGGGTCTTGGCGGGGAGCTGTTTTTT.

The chain links TRBV2 to TRBJ2-7; D gene uncertain. Germline CDR1 is SNHLY and CDR2 is FYNNEI. The CDR3 sequence is 11 residues long. The V end lost 10 bases, the J end lost 3 bases, and 10 bases lay between the germline ends. The CDR3 loop is CANSESYEQYF. The CDR3 DNA sequence: TGTGCCAACAGCGAGAGCTACGAGCAGTACTTC.

The chain recombines TRBV29-1 with TRBJ2-7, with D perhaps matching TRBD2 (6 bases). Per the germline V gene, CDR1 is SQVTM and CDR2 is ANQGSEA. Between the trimmed V and J ends, which lost 4 bases and 9 bases, there was a span of 16 bases. The CDR3 spans 12 residues. The CDR3 DNA sequence: TGCAGCGTTGCCCCGCCGGAGGGAGGGCAGTACTTC. This codes for CSVAPPEGGQYF.

V and J are TRBV19 and TRBJ2-7; maybe TRBD2 (5 bases). Germline values: CDR1 LNHDA, CDR2 SQIVND (reference sequence). Trimming cost V 3 bases and J 5 bases, with 14 bases left between them. This CDR3 is 14 amino acids long. The CDR3 DNA follows: TGTGCCAGTAGTATGTGGGCGGGCCGGGACGAGCAGTACTTC. Encoded protein: CASSMWAGRDEQYF. The full variable domain, with the rest looked up from reference TRBV19 and TRBJ2-7, is DGGITQSPKYLFRKEGQNVTLSCEQNLNHDAMYWYRQDPGQGLRLIYYSQIVNDFQKGDIAEGYSVSREKKESFPLTVTSAQKNPTAFYLCASSMWAGRDEQYFGPGTRLTVT.

The CDR3: CAWGRGTEQFF. The CDR3 nucleotides read TGTGCCTGGGGGAGGGGGACTGAGCAGTTCTTC. This chain uses TRBV30 with TRBJ2-1; D is perhaps TRBD2 (7 bases). The germline V gene has CDR1 GTSNPN and CDR2 SVGIG (reference sequence). This CDR3 has 11 amino acids. Trimming left V 5 bases short and J 9 bases short, with 11 bases between.

This CDR3 is CASREGPTEAFF. The CDR3 DNA follows: TGTGCCAGCAGGGAGGGACCCACTGAAGCTTTCTTT. The gene calls are TRBV28 and TRBJ1-1; perhaps TRBD1 as D (5 bases). Germline V lookup: CDR1 MDHEN, CDR2 SYDVKM. V shed 6 bases and J shed 4 bases, with 9 bases lying between them. The CDR3 length is 12 residues.

The chain couples TRBV7-9 to TRBJ2-7, with D possibly being TRBD1 (5 bases). Trimming left V 6 bases short and J 7 bases short, with 10 bases between. The V gene's germline CDR1 is SEHNR and CDR2 FQNEAQ (reference sequence). There are 11 residues in the CDR3. In DNA, the CDR3 is TGTGCCAGCAGTCAGAGACAGGAGCAGTACTTC. Its protein is CASSQRQEQYF.

The V gene is TRBV6-5, the J gene TRBJ2-1; 7 bases match TRBD2. The CDR3 extends over 13 amino acids. Germline V gene sequence: CDR1 MNHEY, CDR2 SVGAGI. V gave up 2 bases and J gave up 10 bases; unmatched junction bases: 5. The CDR3 spells CASSYRGVAEQFF. CDR3 nucleotides: TGTGCCAGCAGTTACCGGGGGGTAGCGGAGCAGTTCTTC.

The chain combines TRBV29-1 with TRBJ1-1; D might be TRBD1 (6 bases). The CDR3 runs to 13 residues. Germline CDR1 and CDR2: SQVTM and ANQGSEA. Between the trimmed V and J ends, which lost 6 bases and 1 base, there was a span of 12 bases. CDR3 coding DNA: TGCAGCGTGAACAGGGTCCCGAACACTGAAGCTTTCTTT. Translating gives CSVNRVPNTEAFF. The full variable domain, in which reference TRBV29-1 and TRBJ1-1 provide the parts outside the CDR3, is SAVISQKPSRDICQRGTSLTIQCQVDSQVTMMFWYRQQPGQSLTLIATANQGSEATYESGFVIDKFPISRPNLTFSTLTVSNMSPEDSSIYLCSVNRVPNTEAFFGQGTRLTVV.

The gene calls are TRBV28 and TRBJ2-7, with 9 positions matching TRBD1. Germline lookup yields CDR1 MDHEN and CDR2 SYDVKM. Trimming took 5 bases from V and 6 from J; bases not matched to a gene: 5. The CDR3 runs to 13 residues. DNA of the CDR3: TGTGCCAGCAGTACGGGACAGGGAGGCGAGCAGTACTTC. This translates into CASSTGQGGEQYF.

J is TRBJ2-7 and V is TRBV2, with D tentatively TRBD2 (6 bases). Trimming pared 2 bases from V and 1 base from J, leaving 9 bases between. Germline-derived CDR1 and CDR2 are SNHLY and FYNNEI. The CDR3 is 14 residues long. CDR3 region: CASSEKGLSYEQYF. CDR3 bases: TGTGCCAGCAGTGAAAAGGGACTTTCCTACGAGCAGTACTTC. Combining the CDR3 with reference TRBV2 and TRBJ2-7 gives the whole variable domain EPEVTQTPSHQVTQMGQEVILRCVPISNHLYFYWYRQILGQKVEFLVSFYNNEISEKSEIFDDQFSVERPDGSNFTLKIRSTKLEDSAMYFCASSEKGLSYEQYFGPGTRLTVT.

The chain recombines TRBV4-2 with TRBJ2-1; 7 nucleotides align to TRBD2. V trimming: 0 bases; J trimming: 2 bases; junction bases outside the gene matches: 4. The length of the CDR3 is 16 residues. Germline assignment: CDR1 LGHNA and CDR2 YNFKEQ. CDR3 nucleotide sequence: TGTGCCAGCAGCCAAGATTGGGGGGGTGCCTACAATGAGCAGTTCTTC. This sequence encodes CASSQDWGGAYNEQFF.

This sequence joins TRBV5-4 and TRBJ2-7; 10 nucleotides line up with TRBD2. This CDR3 has 15 amino acids. J gave up 1 base and V 2 bases, and 3 bases lay outside the gene matches. CDR1 is SGHNT and CDR2 is YYREEE in the germline V gene (reference sequence). CDR3 bases: TGTGCCAGCAGCTTAGGGACTAGCGTTTCCTACGAGCAGTACTTC. It encodes CASSLGTSVSYEQYF. Using reference TRBV5-4 and TRBJ2-7 for the parts outside the CDR3, the full variable domain is ETGVTQSPTHLIKTRGQQVTLRCSSQSGHNTVSWYQQALGQGPQFIFQYYREEENGRGNFPPRFSGLQFPNYSSELNVNALELDDSALYLCASSLGTSVSYEQYFGPGTRLTVT.

This chain links TRBV5-4 with TRBJ1-4, with 7 bases matching TRBD1. This CDR3 has 14 amino acids. Trimming at V came to 2 bases and at J to 8 bases, leaving 6 bases not matched to a gene. Germline V lookup: CDR1 SGHNT, CDR2 YYREEE (reference sequence). CDR3: CASSFRGAGEKLFF. The CDR3 coding sequence is TGTGCCAGCAGCTTCAGGGGGGCAGGAGAAAAACTGTTTTTT. The variable domain in full, with the rest retrieved from reference TRBV5-4 and TRBJ1-4, is ETGVTQSPTHLIKTRGQQVTLRCSSQSGHNTVSWYQQALGQGPQFIFQYYREEENGRGNFPPRFSGLQFPNYSSELNVNALELDDSALYLCASSFRGAGEKLFFGSGTQLSVL.

The CDR3 bases are TGCGCCAGCGCGGGACAGCGCGACGAGCAGTACTTC. Translating gives CASAGQRDEQYF. The rearrangement joins TRBV10-2 to TRBJ2-7; D may be TRBD1 (7 bases). The length of the CDR3 is 12 residues. CDR1 is WSHSY, CDR2 SAAADI, per germline. The V gene lost 8 bases and the J gene lost 5 bases, with 13 bases spanning the gap.

The chain links TRBV9 to TRBJ2-3, with D possibly TRBD1 on 5 matching bases. Germline V gene data show CDR1 as SGDLS and CDR2 as YYNGEE. The CDR3 is made up of 13 amino acids. Between the trimmed V and J ends, which lost 2 bases and 4 bases, there was a span of 8 bases. CDR3 sequence (DNA): TGTGCCAGCAGCGTCCAGGGTTCAGATACGCAGTATTTT. It codes for CASSVQGSDTQYF. Supplemented by reference TRBV9 and TRBJ2-3, the full variable domain reads DSGVTQTPKHLITATGQRVTLRCSPRSGDLSVYWYQQSLDQGLQFLIQYYNGEERAKGNILERFSAQQFPDLHSELNLSSLELGDSALYFCASSVQGSDTQYFGPGTRLTVL.

This chain links TRBV7-6 with TRBJ2-4, with no clear D. There are 13 residues in the CDR3. V was pared by 5 bases and J by 4 bases, with 9 bases between. CDR1 and CDR2 (germline): SGHVS, FNYEAQ. The CDR3 region has the DNA TGTGCCAGCAGCGATGGTAGAAAAAACATTCAGTACTTC. This gives the protein CASSDGRKNIQYF.

The V and J genes are TRBV16 and TRBJ2-3; possible D gene TRBD2, 6 bases. Between the trimmed V and J ends, which lost 0 bases and 15 bases, there was a span of 16 bases. The length of the CDR3 is 13 residues. Germline V gene lookup returns CDR1 KGHSY and CDR2 FQNENV. This CDR3 is CASSQSQGGSQYF. The CDR3 region has the DNA TGTGCCAGCAGCCAATCCCAAGGAGGGAGTCAATATTTT.

This chain joins TRBV5-1 and TRBJ1-2; 7 nucleotides match TRBD1. The trim removed 4 bases at V and 5 bases at J, leaving 5 bases unmatched. The CDR3 covers 13 residues. From germline, CDR1 is SGHRS and CDR2 YFSETQ. CDR3 residues: CASSPTGQYGYTF. The DNA for the CDR3 is TGCGCCAGCAGCCCGACAGGGCAGTATGGCTACACCTTC.

The V and J genes are TRBV5-1 and TRBJ1-2; D possibly corresponds to TRBD1 (6 bases). From germline, CDR1 is SGHRS and CDR2 YFSETQ. The V and J ends lost 0 bases and 4 bases respectively, with 10 bases between them. This CDR3 comprises 14 residues. The CDR3 region has the DNA TGCGCCAGCAGCTTGGCCAGGACAGTCTATGGCTACACCTTC. It translates to CASSLARTVYGYTF.

Only one count was recorded for this clone. V gene TRBV25-1 combines with J gene TRBJ1-4; 10 bases line up with TRBD1. V was clipped by 4 bases and J by 7 bases; unmatched bases: 6. The germline gives CDR1 MGHDK, CDR2 SYGVNS. The CDR3 length is 15 residues. CDR3 bases: TGTGCCAGCAGTGCACCGGGACAGGGGTTTGAAAAACTGTTTTTT. Translated, it gives CASSAPGQGFEKLFF.

CDR3 region: CAISESFRAYEQYF. CDR3 DNA: TGTGCCATCAGTGAGTCGTTCCGAGCCTACGAGCAGTACTTC. The rearrangement joins TRBV10-3 to TRBJ2-7; D call uncertain. CDR3 length equals 14 residues. V was trimmed by 0 bases and J by 2 bases, leaving 8 bases between them. The V gene's germline CDR1 is ENHRY and CDR2 SYGVKD.

The rearrangement links TRBV10-1 to TRBJ2-2, with D unclear. Deletions cut 1 base from V and 7 bases from J, with 4 bases between. In germline, CDR1 is WNHNN, CDR2 SYGVQD (reference sequence). This CDR3 comprises 12 residues. CDR3 bases: TGCGCCAGCAGTGAGTTTAGCGGGGAGCTGTTTTTT. Translation gives CASSEFSGELFF.